The next 24 T cell receptor beta chains were all read from a single sample in a study of siplizumab effects on memory and regulatory T cells (dated by TCRdb to between 2019 and 2020). Library prep was done by the immunoSEQ multiplex PCR assay. TCRdb provides this immuneACCESS table in a form limited to in-frame rearrangements. Some clones are lacking; in checked studies, under half of them reflect an unresolved V gene, and why the rest are absent is not known. In this sample the table shows about 100,000 clones, 85% to 95% of which occur a single time. Over 1% of the sample rests with the top ten. The sample was non-Treg CD4+ T cells sorted from blood. Read against the paper, the sample's cell subset or site label means: FACS-sorted unstimulated CD4+ non-regulatory T cells. These receptor sequences come from a human donor in good health.

This rearrangement joins TRBV7-3 to TRBJ2-2; D might be TRBD1 (5 bases). CDR1 is SGHTA and CDR2 is FQGTGA in the germline V gene. The CDR3 consists of 14 residues. Trimming shortened V by 5 bases and J by 4 bases, and 11 bases separated the two germline ends. The CDR3 here is CASSPSGFTGELFF. The CDR3 DNA follows: TGTGCCAGCAGCCCTTCAGGGTTCACCGGGGAGCTGTTTTTT.

The chain employs TRBV18 and TRBJ2-3; no clear D. V lost 6 bases, J lost 2 bases, and 12 bases lay in between. The CDR3 totals 14 residues. CDR1 and CDR2 from the germline V gene are KGHSH and LQKENI. DNA of the CDR3: TGTGCCAGCTCCCACCCGGAAACCACAGATACGCAGTATTTT. It codes for CASSHPETTDTQYF.

The chain joins TRBV29-1 to TRBJ1-4, with 7 bases aligning to TRBD1. This CDR3 comprises 14 residues. V was clipped by 4 bases and J by 6 bases; unmatched bases: 8. CDR1 and CDR2 (germline): SQVTM, ANQGSEA. The CDR3 sequence: CSVGAGQEYEKLFF. The CDR3 DNA is TGCAGCGTTGGCGCAGGACAGGAATATGAAAAACTGTTTTTT. Variable domain in full (rest from reference TRBV29-1 and TRBJ1-4): SAVISQKPSRDICQRGTSLTIQCQVDSQVTMMFWYRQQPGQSLTLIATANQGSEATYESGFVIDKFPISRPNLTFSTLTVSNMSPEDSSIYLCSVGAGQEYEKLFFGSGTQLSVL.

This rearrangement joins TRBV11-2 to TRBJ1-1; TRBD1 might be the D (5 bases). CDR1 is SGHAT and CDR2 is FQNNGV in the germline V gene. The CDR3 contains 13 residues. Trimming pared 1 base from V and 7 bases from J, leaving 10 bases between. CDR3 nucleotide sequence: TGTGCCAGCAGCTTAGCGGGACCCGGTGAAGCTTTCTTT. It codes for CASSLAGPGEAFF. Full variable domain (rest looked up from reference TRBV11-2 and TRBJ1-1): EAGVAQSPRYKIIEKRQSVAFWCNPISGHATLYWYQQILGQGPKLLIQFQNNGVVDDSQLPKDRFSAERLKGVDSTLKIQPAKLEDSAVYLCASSLAGPGEAFFGQGTRLTVV.

The chain couples TRBV28 to TRBJ1-1, with 9 bases aligning to TRBD1. Per germline, CDR1 MDHEN and CDR2 SYDVKM. The junction had 5 bases not matched to a gene; V was cut back by 5 bases and J by 1 base. The CDR3 consists of 15 residues. The CDR3 DNA is TGTGCCAGCAGTAGTACAGGGGGCCCGAACACTGAAGCTTTCTTT. Translation gives CASSSTGGPNTEAFF.

In this sample, this clone turned up a few times. The J gene is TRBJ2-7, the V gene TRBV7-9; D uncertain. This CDR3 has 12 residues. V was trimmed by 4 bases and J by 3 bases, leaving 7 bases between them. The germline CDR1 and CDR2 sequences are SEHNR and FQNEAQ (reference sequence). CDR3 loop: CASSSWSYEQYF. The CDR3 DNA is TGTGCCAGCAGCTCATGGAGCTACGAGCAGTACTTC. Full variable domain (outside the CDR3, taken from reference TRBV7-9 and TRBJ2-7): DTGVSQNPRHKITKRGQNVTFRCDPISEHNRLYWYRQTLGQGPEFLTYFQNEAQLEKSRLLSDRFSAERPKGSFSTLEIQRTEQGDSAMYLCASSSWSYEQYFGPGTRLTVT.

The chain links TRBV18 to TRBJ1-2; tentatively, D is TRBD1 (5 bases). Trimming stripped 2 bases from V and 8 bases from J, with 12 bases between. The CDR3 is 13 residues long. The germline CDR1 and CDR2 sequences are KGHSH and LQKENI. CDR3 nucleotides: TGTGCCAGCTCACCATCGGGGGGTTGGGGCTACACCTTC. This codes for CASSPSGGWGYTF.

In this sample, this clone turned up once. V and J are TRBV1 and TRBJ2-2; the table calls TRBD2, which could not be checked here. TRBV1 is marked as a pseudogene. There are 16 residues in the CDR3. CDR3 in amino acids: CTSSKLGTSGTGELFF. The CDR3 DNA is TGCACCAGCAGCAAGCTCGGGACTAGCGGCACCGGGGAGCTGTTTTTT.

The chain has TRBV7-9 and TRBJ1-1; D remains ambiguous. V was trimmed by 1 base and J by 10 bases, leaving 19 bases between them. CDR3 length equals 15 residues. Germline CDR1 is SEHNR and CDR2 is FQNEAQ (reference sequence). In DNA, the CDR3 is TGTGCCAGCAGCTTAGTTTCTCAGACTGGTCCGATAGCTTTCTTT. Residues: CASSLVSQTGPIAFF.

V and J are TRBV2 and TRBJ1-1, with D tentatively TRBD1 (6 bases). The CDR3 contains 16 residues. Germline lookup yields CDR1 SNHLY and CDR2 FYNNEI. Trimming stripped 7 bases from V and 2 bases from J, with 20 bases between. The CDR3 DNA follows: TGTGCCAGCACCCTCCTACCCGGGGGGCTAAACACTGAAGCTTTCTTT. This translates into CASTLLPGGLNTEAFF.

This clone has just one count. V gene TRBV20-1 combines with J gene TRBJ2-1, with D unresolved. V was cut by 4 bases and J by 5 bases, with 3 bases left in between. Germline V gene data show CDR1 as DFQATT and CDR2 as SNEGSKA (reference sequence). The CDR3 length is 10 residues. The DNA for the CDR3 is TGCAGTGCTAACGACAATGAGCAGTTCTTC. The encoded protein is CSANDNEQFF.

This chain connects TRBV6-6 to TRBJ2-4; no reliable D call. The V end was cut by 0 bases, the J end by 2 bases, with 8 bases between. Germline loops: CDR1 MNHNY, CDR2 SVGAGI (reference sequence). The CDR3 consists of 15 residues. CDR3 sequence: CASSYSSNSKNIQYF. The CDR3, as DNA: TGTGCCAGCAGTTACTCTAGCAATTCCAAAAACATTCAGTACTTC.

This clone was counted once. The chain recombines TRBV25-1 with TRBJ2-7; D is possibly TRBD1 (6 bases). Trimming stripped 5 bases from V and 2 bases from J, with 10 bases between. Germline CDR1 and CDR2: MGHDK and SYGVNS. This CDR3 is 13 amino acids long. The CDR3 is CASSKTGTYEQYF. In DNA form, the CDR3 reads TGTGCCAGCAGTAAGACAGGTACCTACGAGCAGTACTTC.

The V and J genes are TRBV7-3 and TRBJ2-3; D is unclear. Deletions cut 5 bases from V and 4 bases from J, with 4 bases between. The CDR3 is made up of 11 amino acids. Germline V CDR1 and CDR2: SGHTA, FQGTGA. The CDR3 spells CASSESDTQYF. The CDR3 DNA reads TGTGCCAGCAGCGAGTCAGATACGCAGTATTTT.

This chain connects TRBV18 to TRBJ1-4, with 7 positions matching TRBD1. J was trimmed by 8 bases and V by 6 bases; bases with no gene match: 9. This CDR3 has 14 residues. The V gene's germline CDR1 is KGHSH and CDR2 LQKENI. CDR3 region: CASSPRGLDEKLFF. The CDR3 DNA sequence: TGTGCCAGCTCCCCCAGGGGGTTGGACGAAAAACTGTTTTTT.

The chain employs TRBV4-1 and TRBJ2-3; 7 bases agree with TRBD2. V shed 0 bases, J shed 2 bases, and the junction held 2 bases outside the gene matches. This CDR3 is built from 15 residues. Germline CDR1 and CDR2: MGHRA and YSYEKL. CDR3 coding DNA: TGCGCCAGCAGCCAAGAGGGACTACCCACAGATACGCAGTATTTT. Translating it yields CASSQEGLPTDTQYF.

J is TRBJ1-3 and V is TRBV6-6, with a possible D match to TRBD1 (6 bases). The CDR3 has 15 amino acids. Germline V gene lookup returns CDR1 MNHNY and CDR2 SVGAGI (reference sequence). Trimming stripped 7 bases from V and 2 bases from J, with 15 bases between. The CDR3 nucleotides read TGTGCCAGCACTCCACGGGGGGCAGCTGGAAACACCATATATTTT. Protein product: CASTPRGAAGNTIYF.

The genes are TRBV7-9 and TRBJ2-3; 13 positions match TRBD2. CDR1 SEHNR and CDR2 FQNEAQ come from the germline V gene (reference sequence). The CDR3 contains 18 residues. The junction had 11 bases not matched to a gene; V was cut back by 2 bases and J by 6 bases. The CDR3 spells CASSLQTSGRWRGDTQYF. For the CDR3, the DNA is TGTGCCAGCAGCTTACAGACTAGCGGGAGGTGGCGGGGGGATACGCAGTATTTT.

Here the CDR3 reads CASSRGGRTSGYEQYF. The CDR3 DNA follows: TGTGCCAGTAGCCGAGGGGGACGGACTAGCGGCTACGAGCAGTACTTC. The V and J genes are TRBV19 and TRBJ2-7; 10 bases are a match to TRBD2. This CDR3 spans 16 amino acids. Germline V gene lookup returns CDR1 LNHDA and CDR2 SQIVND (reference sequence). After removal of 6 bases from V and 3 bases from J, the junction contained 11 bases not matched to a gene.

This clone was seen a single time. The chain links TRBV7-3 to TRBJ2-3; D is undetermined. This CDR3 contains 13 residues. From germline, CDR1 is SGHTA and CDR2 FQGTGA. V lost 1 base, J lost 2 bases, and 4 bases lay in between. DNA of the CDR3: TGTGCCAGCAGCTTAAGTGTCACAGATACGCAGTATTTT. Amino acid sequence: CASSLSVTDTQYF.

The gene calls are TRBV6-1 and TRBJ1-2; TRBD1 matches at 10 bases. Trimming cost V 5 bases and J 3 bases; bases outside gene matches: 3. CDR1 MNHNS and CDR2 SASEGT come from the germline V gene. This CDR3 region has 14 residues. The CDR3 coding sequence is TGTGCCAGCAGTCGACAGGGGGCAGACTATGGCTACACCTTC. It encodes CASSRQGADYGYTF.

The CDR3 DNA reads TGCGCCAGCAGCCCTCTGGCGGGTCTAGGGAGGGAGCAGTACTTC. Translated, it gives CASSPLAGLGREQYF. The gene calls are TRBV4-1 and TRBJ2-7, with D tentatively TRBD2 (6 bases). Looked up from germline, CDR1 is MGHRA and CDR2 is YSYEKL. Trimming stripped 4 bases from V and 7 bases from J, with 20 bases between. This CDR3 is built from 15 residues.

The chain carries TRBV28 and TRBJ2-1; 8 positions agree with TRBD2. J lost 4 bases, V lost 7 bases, and 9 bases had no gene match. Germline CDR1 is MDHEN and CDR2 is SYDVKM. The CDR3 spans 15 residues. CDR3 sequence reads: CASILSGSGYNEQFF. Written as DNA, the CDR3 is TGTGCCAGCATTCTAAGCGGGAGCGGGTACAATGAGCAGTTCTTC.

The rearrangement links TRBV6-6 to TRBJ2-5, with 11 bases that match TRBD1. Per the germline V gene, CDR1 is MNHNY and CDR2 is SVGAGI (reference sequence). V shed 7 bases, J shed 5 bases, and the junction held 3 bases outside the gene matches. This CDR3 spans 13 amino acids. CDR3: CASKDRGRETQYF. CDR3 nucleotides: TGTGCCAGCAAGGACAGGGGGCGGGAGACCCAGTACTTC.